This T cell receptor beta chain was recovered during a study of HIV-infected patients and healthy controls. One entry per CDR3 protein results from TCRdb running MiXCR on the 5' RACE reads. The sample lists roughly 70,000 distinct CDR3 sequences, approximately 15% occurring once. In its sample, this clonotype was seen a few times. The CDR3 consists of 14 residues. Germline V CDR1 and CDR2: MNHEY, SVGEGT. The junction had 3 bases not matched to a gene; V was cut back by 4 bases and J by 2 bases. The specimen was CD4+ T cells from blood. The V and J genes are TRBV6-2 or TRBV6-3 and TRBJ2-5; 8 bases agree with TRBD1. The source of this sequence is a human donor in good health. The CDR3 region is CASSSRTGQETQYF. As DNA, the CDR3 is TGTGCCAGCAGTTCCCGGACAGGGCAAGAGACCCAGTACTTC.